The 8 T cell receptor beta chains below come from one sample, sequenced in a study of blood T cell repertoires in COVID-19. Method: immunoSEQ multiplex PCR; TCRdb's copy keeps in-frame clones and lacks some. This table has 350,000 or so clones, about 92% appearing once. Sequencing input: peripheral blood. The source is a woman aged 55-70 years with COVID-19, enrolled during active disease.

V is TRBV20-1 and J is TRBJ1-3; the D is unclear. V lost 5 bases to trimming and J lost 4 bases, with 6 bases between them. Germline V gene lookup returns CDR1 DFQATT and CDR2 SNEGSKA (reference sequence). CDR3 length equals 11 residues. CDR3 coding DNA: TGCAGTGCTCTAAGCGGAAACACCATATATTTT. Translating it yields CSALSGNTIYF.

This chain uses TRBV27 with TRBJ1-2, with D maybe TRBD1 (6 bases). The CDR3 covers 15 residues. Per germline, CDR1 MNHEY and CDR2 SMNVEV (reference sequence). Trimming cost V 0 bases and J 0 bases, with 8 bases left between them. CDR3 protein: CASSLSGTPNYGYTF. CDR3 in DNA: TGTGCCAGCAGTTTATCCGGGACACCTAACTATGGCTACACCTTC.

V usage is TRBV5-4 and J usage is TRBJ2-6, with D hard to call. CDR1 SGHNT and CDR2 YYREEE come from the germline V gene (reference sequence). The CDR3 spans 16 residues. V gave up 4 bases and J gave up 0 bases, with 11 bases separating them. The DNA of the CDR3 is TGTGCCAGCAGCCCCCAGTCCCTCTCTGGGGCCAACGTCCTGACTTTC. Protein product: CASSPQSLSGANVLTF.

This chain joins TRBV4-2 and TRBJ2-5; possible D gene TRBD2, 6 bases. This CDR3 is built from 16 residues. Between the trimmed V and J ends, which lost 0 bases and 5 bases, there was a span of 16 bases. Germline loops: CDR1 LGHNA, CDR2 YNFKEQ. The CDR3 bases are TGTGCCAGCAGCCAAGATCTTTCGCGGGGCGCTGAGACCCAGTACTTC. Translation: CASSQDLSRGAETQYF.

The V gene is TRBV12-5, the J gene TRBJ1-2; 7 nucleotides match TRBD1. Trimming cost V 0 bases and J 8 bases; bases outside gene matches: 6. The CDR3 runs 14 residues. CDR1 and CDR2 from the germline V gene are LGHNT and FRNRAP. The CDR3 sequence is CASGLVHGTEGYTF. DNA of the CDR3: TGTGCTAGTGGTTTGGTACACGGGACAGAGGGCTACACCTTC.

The V and J genes are TRBV6-5 and TRBJ1-5; no reliable D call. Trimming took 8 bases from V and 7 from J, leaving 15 bases between them. The CDR3 loop spans 13 amino acids. Germline V gene sequence: CDR1 MNHEY, CDR2 SVGAGI. The CDR3 sequence: CASQERVEQPQHF. The CDR3, as DNA: TGTGCCAGCCAGGAGAGGGTTGAACAGCCCCAGCATTTT.

This chain uses TRBV9 with TRBJ1-2; 8 nucleotides align to TRBD1. The germline CDR1 and CDR2 sequences are SGDLS and YYNGEE. The CDR3 extends over 15 amino acids. After removal of 0 bases from V and 8 bases from J, the junction contained 9 bases not matched to a gene. The CDR3 region is CASSVGAQGASGYTF. The CDR3, as DNA: TGTGCCAGCAGCGTAGGGGCCCAGGGGGCGAGCGGCTACACCTTC. Drawing the rest from reference TRBV9 and TRBJ1-2, the complete variable domain is DSGVTQTPKHLITATGQRVTLRCSPRSGDLSVYWYQQSLDQGLQFLIQYYNGEERAKGNILERFSAQQFPDLHSELNLSSLELGDSALYFCASSVGAQGASGYTFGSGTRLTVV.

The genes are TRBV5-1 and TRBJ1-6, with 8 bases aligning to TRBD1. CDR1 and CDR2 (germline): SGHRS, YFSETQ. The CDR3 spans 14 residues. After removal of 2 bases from V and 8 bases from J, the junction contained 3 bases not matched to a gene. The CDR3 spells CASSFDRGDSPLHF. The CDR3 DNA sequence: TGCGCCAGCAGCTTCGACAGGGGTGATTCACCCCTCCACTTT.